The next 16 T cell receptor beta chains were all read from a single sample in a study of blood T cell repertoires in COVID-19. Assay: immunoSEQ multiplex PCR; the TCRdb copy retains only in-frame clones and omits some. The sample carries about 44,000 clones, under 90% recorded once. The specimen sequenced was peripheral blood. All receptors derive from a human donor in a cohort sampled during active COVID-19.

This clone was detected a few times. The chain couples TRBV19 to TRBJ1-5, with D perhaps matching TRBD1 (5 bases). The CDR3 is 16 residues long. CDR1 is LNHDA and CDR2 is SQIVND in the germline V gene (reference sequence). V lost 5 bases and J 0 bases, leaving 14 bases between the germline ends. For the CDR3, the DNA is TGTGCCAGTAGTCCCAGGGAAGGGATTAGCAATCAGCCCCAGCATTTT. Its translation: CASSPREGISNQPQHF.

The chain has TRBV18 and TRBJ1-1; D might be TRBD1 (5 bases). This CDR3 spans 14 amino acids. V was cut by 4 bases and J by 3 bases, with 12 bases left in between. Germline V CDR1 and CDR2: KGHSH, LQKENI. In DNA form, the CDR3 reads TGTGCCAGCTCACTACAGGAAGGGGACACTGAAGCTTTCTTT. Its translation is CASSLQEGDTEAFF.

CDR3 in DNA: TGCAGCGTTGAACCGACTAGCCGAGAGACCCAGTACTTC. It encodes CSVEPTSRETQYF. J is TRBJ2-5 and V is TRBV29-1, with 7 positions matching TRBD2. The CDR3 sequence is 13 residues long. Trimming removed 2 bases from V and 4 bases from J; junction bases left unmatched: 4. Germline lookup yields CDR1 SQVTM and CDR2 ANQGSEA.

This chain connects TRBV3-1 (or the pseudogene TRBV3-2) to TRBJ1-2; 9 nucleotides line up with TRBD1. With 3 bases clipped from V and 7 bases from J, the junction kept 6 bases outside the gene matches. The CDR3 is made up of 14 amino acids. In germline, CDR1 is LGHDT, CDR2 YNNKEL (reference sequence). For the CDR3, the DNA is TGTGCCAGCAGCCATCGGGACAGGGAGGGTGGCTACACCTTC. Residues: CASSHRDREGGYTF.

The genes are TRBV18 and TRBJ1-5; no reliable D call. Trimming took 3 bases from V and 3 from J, leaving 12 bases between them. This CDR3 contains 15 residues. Germline V gene lookup returns CDR1 KGHSH and CDR2 LQKENI. The DNA of the CDR3 is TGTGCCAGCTCACCCCCTGGGCAGGTCAATCAGCCCCAGCATTTT. As protein: CASSPPGQVNQPQHF.

This clone was observed a few times. A read error may account for a junction end that differs from germline. This sequence joins TRBV19 and TRBJ1-6; no clear D. Looked up from germline, CDR1 is LNHDA and CDR2 is SQIVND (reference sequence). CDR3 length: 20 residues. The CDR3 DNA reads TGTGCCAGCAGTATCAAGGCGTTACAGTTATTAAGCTCCTATAATTCACCCCTCCACTTT. Residues: CASSIKALQLLSSYNSPLHF. The full variable domain, in which reference TRBV19 and TRBJ1-6 provide the parts outside the CDR3, is DGGITQSPKYLFRKEGQNVTLSCEQNLNHDAMYWYRQDPGQGLRLIYYSQIVNDFQKGDIAEGYSVSREKKESFPLTVTSAQKNPTAFYLCASSIKALQLLSSYNSPLHFGNGTRLTVT.

The chain uses TRBV2 and TRBJ1-4, with 8 bases that match TRBD1. CDR1 is SNHLY and CDR2 is FYNNEI in the germline V gene. V shed 6 bases and J 8 bases; nucleotides not matched to a gene: 8. This CDR3 is 14 amino acids long. The CDR3 DNA reads as TGTGCCAGCAGACAGGACAGGGTAACGGAAAAACTGTTTTTT. This translates into CASRQDRVTEKLFF. Complete variable domain (other parts from reference TRBV2 and TRBJ1-4): EPEVTQTPSHQVTQMGQEVILRCVPISNHLYFYWYRQILGQKVEFLVSFYNNEISEKSEIFDDQFSVERPDGSNFTLKIRSTKLEDSAMYFCASRQDRVTEKLFFGSGTQLSVL.

The chain combines TRBV6-5 with TRBJ1-5, with TRBD1 matching over 7 bases. The CDR3 extends over 15 amino acids. V shed 7 bases and J 3 bases; nucleotides not matched to a gene: 9. Germline CDR1 and CDR2: MNHEY and SVGAGI. CDR3 coding DNA: TGTGCCAGCACCCAACAGGGGTATGACAATCAGCCCCAGCATTTT. Protein: CASTQQGYDNQPQHF.

V and J are TRBV4-3 and TRBJ1-6, with a weak D call TRBD1 (6 bases). Germline loops: CDR1 LGHNA, CDR2 YSLEER. This CDR3 is 18 amino acids long. V lost 1 base and J 6 bases, leaving 19 bases between the germline ends. CDR3 protein: CASSQAPIRTATNSPLHF. The CDR3, as DNA: TGCGCCAGCAGCCAAGCACCCATCCGGACAGCTACTAATTCACCCCTCCACTTT.

The chain carries TRBV24-1 and TRBJ2-3; a weak D match, TRBD1 (5 bases). V dropped 5 bases and J dropped 4 bases, with 9 bases sitting between them. CDR3 length equals 13 residues. From germline, CDR1 is KGHDR and CDR2 SFDVKD. The CDR3, as DNA: TGTGCCACCAGTGGCCAGGGTGCAGATACGCAGTATTTT. Translated: CATSGQGADTQYF.

The rearrangement uses TRBV28 and TRBJ1-4, with TRBD1 matching 9 bases. With 5 bases clipped from V and 6 bases from J, the junction kept 4 bases outside the gene matches. This CDR3 region has 14 residues. The germline V gene has CDR1 MDHEN and CDR2 SYDVKM. CDR3 DNA sequence: TGTGCCAGCAGTCCGGACAGGGGAGATGAAAAACTGTTTTTT. It codes for CASSPDRGDEKLFF.

The chain is built from TRBV5-1 and TRBJ2-1; 8 nucleotides line up with TRBD1. Germline CDR1 reads SGHRS; CDR2 reads YFSETQ. This CDR3 contains 16 residues. V trimming: 4 bases; J trimming: 5 bases; junction bases outside the gene matches: 11. CDR3 residues: CASSGSRDRIDNEQFF. As DNA, the CDR3 is TGCGCCAGCAGCGGTAGCCGGGACAGGATTGACAATGAGCAGTTCTTC.

This chain joins TRBV18 and TRBJ2-1, with TRBD1 as a possible D gene (5 bases). The V end was cut by 6 bases, the J end by 7 bases, with 16 bases between. In germline, CDR1 is KGHSH, CDR2 LQKENI. The CDR3 is made up of 14 amino acids. CDR3 nucleotides: TGTGCCAGCTCCCCCAGCGCAGGGATAAATGAGCAGTTCTTC. It specifies CASSPSAGINEQFF.

This chain links TRBV6-5 with TRBJ2-7; TRBD1 agrees at 7 bases. CDR3 length: 14 residues. From germline, CDR1 is MNHEY and CDR2 SVGAGI. The V segment lost 6 bases and the J segment 1 base; nucleotides outside the gene matches: 6. CDR3 region: CASSRQGLSYEQYF. The CDR3 DNA is TGTGCCAGCAGCCGACAGGGATTATCCTACGAGCAGTACTTC.

The V gene is TRBV19, the J gene TRBJ1-1, with 7 bases lining up with TRBD1. The CDR3 sequence is 12 residues long. Germline values: CDR1 LNHDA, CDR2 SQIVND (reference sequence). The trim removed 5 bases at V and 6 bases at J, leaving 3 bases unmatched. CDR3 in amino acids: CASSFQGAEAFF. The CDR3 nucleotides read TGTGCCAGTAGTTTTCAGGGGGCTGAAGCTTTCTTT.

CDR3 sequence reads: CASSQVLAGGPGQETQYF. Written as DNA, the CDR3 is TGTGCCAGCAGCCAAGTCCTAGCGGGGGGGCCAGGTCAAGAGACCCAGTACTTC. V and J are TRBV3-1 (or the pseudogene TRBV3-2) and TRBJ2-5; TRBD2 matches at 12 bases. The CDR3 has 18 amino acids. Germline trimming cut 1 base from V and 2 bases from J; bases unmatched to any gene: 8. In germline, CDR1 is LGHDT, CDR2 YNNKEL (reference sequence).